What follows are 27 T cell receptor beta chains derived from one specimen sequenced in a study of blood T cell repertoires in COVID-19. The assay was immunoSEQ multiplex PCR, and TCRdb's table has in-frame clones only and misses some. This sample yields 200,000 to 250,000 clones, of which about 83% are seen a single time; about 3.8% belongs to the top ten. Sequences were obtained from PBMCs or T cells enriched from blood (not recorded which). The receptors derive from a woman aged 35 to 49 who had been exposed to COVID-19.

The V gene is TRBV7-3, the J gene TRBJ1-6, with D possibly TRBD1 on 6 matching bases. Deletions cut 8 bases from V and 10 bases from J, with 18 bases between. The CDR3 sequence is 14 residues long. Germline-derived CDR1 and CDR2 are SGHTA and FQGTGA. The CDR3 reads CASEVGGPRSPLHF. For the CDR3, the DNA is TGTGCCAGCGAGGTAGGGGGACCCCGCTCACCCCTCCACTTT.

The chain couples TRBV10-3 to TRBJ2-3, with 14 bases aligning to TRBD2. Germline lookup yields CDR1 ENHRY and CDR2 SYGVKD. The CDR3 is made up of 15 amino acids. The ends lost 6 bases at V and 1 base at J; junction bases unmatched: 0. This CDR3 reads CAIRTSGGGTDTQYF. As DNA, the CDR3 is TGTGCCATCAGGACTAGCGGGGGGGGCACAGATACGCAGTATTTT.

The chain employs TRBV6-5 and TRBJ1-4, with 7 positions matching TRBD1. The CDR3 contains 15 residues. The V and J ends lost 2 bases and 8 bases, in that order; junction bases with no gene match: 8. Germline V gene data show CDR1 as MNHEY and CDR2 as SVGAGI. CDR3 residues: CASSYPGRGREKLFF. In DNA, the CDR3 is TGTGCCAGCAGTTACCCGGGCAGGGGGAGAGAAAAACTGTTTTTT.

This clone was seen only once. The chain joins TRBV19 to TRBJ1-2; 8 bases map to TRBD1. Germline CDR1 reads LNHDA; CDR2 reads SQIVND (reference sequence). The CDR3 is made up of 14 amino acids. Trimming took 5 bases from V and 0 from J; bases not matched to a gene: 2. CDR3 protein: CASSRRGPNYGYTF. DNA for the CDR3: TGTGCCAGTAGTCGCAGGGGGCCTAACTATGGCTACACCTTC.

V and J are TRBV7-3 and TRBJ2-5, with 8 bases matching TRBD2. V gave up 4 bases and J gave up 3 bases; unmatched junction bases: 1. This CDR3 region has 13 residues. CDR1 SGHTA and CDR2 FQGTGA come from the germline V gene. This CDR3 reads CASSSLAEETQYF. For the CDR3, the DNA is TGTGCCAGCAGCTCACTAGCGGAAGAGACCCAGTACTTC. Combining the CDR3 with reference TRBV7-3 and TRBJ2-5 gives the whole variable domain GAGVSQTPSNKVTEKGKYVELRCDPISGHTALYWYRQSLGQGPEFLIYFQGTGAADDSGLPNDRFFAVRPEGSVSTLKIQRTERGDSAVYLCASSSLAEETQYFGPGTRLLVL.

This chain links TRBV15 with TRBJ1-5; D is uncertain. The CDR3 runs to 12 residues. From germline, CDR1 is LNHNV and CDR2 YYDKDF (reference sequence). V gave up 2 bases and J gave up 5 bases, with 4 bases separating them. CDR3: CATSRSDQPQHF. Here the CDR3 DNA reads TGTGCCACCAGCAGATCGGATCAGCCCCAGCATTTT.

The chain joins TRBV10-3 to TRBJ1-6, with TRBD1 as a possible D gene (5 bases). Trimming stripped 6 bases from V and 9 bases from J, with 12 bases between. The CDR3 runs 13 residues. The germline V gene encodes CDR1 ENHRY and CDR2 SYGVKD. The CDR3 DNA sequence: TGTGCCATCAGGGCCAGGGAGGGTTCACCCCTCCACTTT. Translating it yields CAIRAREGSPLHF.

CDR3 loop: CASTMSSYNSPLHF. Here the CDR3 DNA reads TGTGCCAGCACCATGAGCTCCTATAATTCACCCCTCCACTTT. V and J are TRBV27 and TRBJ1-6, with unresolved D. V was clipped by 7 bases and J by 0 bases, with 7 bases between them. In germline, CDR1 is MNHEY, CDR2 SMNVEV (reference sequence). CDR3 length equals 14 residues.

This clone was observed a handful of times. The chain combines TRBV2 with TRBJ1-1, with 7 positions matching TRBD1. Germline-derived CDR1 and CDR2 are SNHLY and FYNNEI. V dropped 8 bases and J dropped 3; count of bases not matched to a gene: 6. CDR3 length: 13 residues. CDR3 nucleotide sequence: TGTGCCAGCCGCGACAGGGAGGACACTGAAGCTTTCTTT. Amino acid sequence: CASRDREDTEAFF.

The CDR3 DNA follows: TGCAGCGTGGGGACAGGGGGCGTTCGATATGGCTACACCTTC. Translation gives CSVGTGGVRYGYTF. J is TRBJ1-2 and V is TRBV29-1, with TRBD1 identical over 12 bases. Per germline, CDR1 SQVTM and CDR2 ANQGSEA. Trimming took 6 bases from V and 5 from J; bases not matched to a gene: 7. The CDR3 spans 14 residues.

The chain has TRBV6-4 and TRBJ1-1, with no clear D. The CDR3 covers 12 residues. Deletions cut 4 bases from V and 6 bases from J, with 9 bases between. Per the germline V gene, CDR1 is MRHNA and CDR2 is SNTAGT. CDR3 nucleotide sequence: TGTGCCAGCAGTGGCGTAAATGCTGAAGCTTTCTTT. Residues: CASSGVNAEAFF.

The chain carries TRBV7-2 and TRBJ1-4, with D possibly being TRBD1 (6 bases). V was pared by 5 bases and J by 6 bases, with 13 bases between. The CDR3 runs 14 residues. Germline CDR1 reads SGHTA; CDR2 reads FQGNSA. CDR3 loop: CASSNMGAYEKLFF. The CDR3 bases are TGTGCCAGCAGCAACATGGGGGCATATGAAAAACTGTTTTTT.

The chain recombines TRBV7-6 with TRBJ2-2; D perhaps matches TRBD2 (6 bases). CDR3 length: 16 amino acids. CDR1 and CDR2 from the germline V gene are SGHVS and FNYEAQ. V lost 1 base to trimming and J lost 4 bases, with 13 bases between them. The DNA of the CDR3 is TGTGCCAGCAGCTTAGAGGCGACTAGAGGCACCGGGGAGCTGTTTTTT. Its translation: CASSLEATRGTGELFF.

The chain recombines TRBV28 with TRBJ1-2; D ambiguous. This CDR3 is built from 13 residues. Germline V lookup: CDR1 MDHEN, CDR2 SYDVKM. V was pared by 6 bases and J by 7 bases, with 15 bases between. CDR3 coding DNA: TGTGCCAGCAGCAGGCCAATAAGTGGTGGCTACACCTTC. Translating it yields CASSRPISGGYTF.

The chain carries TRBV6-4 and TRBJ1-1, with 8 bases fitting TRBD1. CDR3 length: 14 amino acids. CDR1 MRHNA and CDR2 SNTAGT come from the germline V gene. The junction had 3 bases not matched to a gene; V was cut back by 5 bases and J by 1 base. CDR3: CASSRDRQNTEAFF. In nucleotides, the CDR3 is TGTGCCAGCAGTCGGGACAGGCAGAACACTGAAGCTTTCTTT.

The chain is built from TRBV19 and TRBJ2-7; TRBD1 agrees at 8 bases. The germline gives CDR1 LNHDA, CDR2 SQIVND (reference sequence). There are 14 residues in the CDR3. Trimming removed 5 bases from V and 6 bases from J; junction bases left unmatched: 9. Here the CDR3 DNA reads TGTGCCAGTAGTGGGACAGGTCAAGGACGCGAGCAGTACTTC. It codes for CASSGTGQGREQYF.

V and J are TRBV5-6 and TRBJ1-2; possibly TRBD1 for D (5 bases). Looked up from germline, CDR1 is SGHDT and CDR2 is YYEEEE. This CDR3 is built from 16 residues. Trimming took 0 bases from V and 2 from J, leaving 14 bases between them. This CDR3 is CASSLVSVGRNYGYTF. DNA of the CDR3: TGTGCCAGCAGCTTGGTGTCTGTGGGGCGGAACTATGGCTACACCTTC.

The genes are TRBV5-4 and TRBJ2-7; D not resolved. Between the trimmed V and J ends, which lost 0 bases and 3 bases, there was a span of 4 bases. Germline CDR1 SGHNT, CDR2 YYREEE (reference sequence). The CDR3 is made up of 12 amino acids. CDR3 in amino acids: CASSLGLYEQYF. CDR3 DNA: TGTGCCAGCAGCTTGGGACTCTACGAGCAGTACTTC.

The rearrangement joins TRBV27 to TRBJ1-2, with TRBD1 identical over 8 bases. This CDR3 spans 14 amino acids. The germline gives CDR1 MNHEY, CDR2 SMNVEV (reference sequence). With V trimmed by 4 bases and J by 3 bases, 4 bases remained unmatched. CDR3 DNA: TGTGCCAGCAGTTCGGACAGGGTCGACTATGGCTACACCTTC. Translating gives CASSSDRVDYGYTF.

The rearrangement uses TRBV11-3 and TRBJ2-2; 10 nucleotides align to TRBD2. Per the germline V gene, CDR1 is SGHNT and CDR2 is YENEEA. With V trimmed by 5 bases and J by 4 bases, 7 bases remained unmatched. This CDR3 has 16 amino acids. The CDR3 reads CASSPMTSGLTGELFF. DNA for the CDR3: TGTGCCAGCAGCCCCATGACTAGCGGGCTCACCGGGGAGCTGTTTTTT.

The chain employs TRBV5-5 and TRBJ2-1, with a possible D match to TRBD1 (5 bases). The CDR3 runs to 15 residues. Trimming took off 4 bases at V and 11 bases at J, with 22 bases between the two ends. Germline CDR1 SGHKS, CDR2 YYEKEE (reference sequence). CDR3 DNA: TGTGCCAGCAGCCCCCTTTCAGGGATGGGGATCAAGCAGTTCTTC. This gives the protein CASSPLSGMGIKQFF.

The chain recombines TRBV19 with TRBJ2-5; tentatively, D is TRBD2 (6 bases). The CDR3 extends over 14 amino acids. The germline V gene has CDR1 LNHDA and CDR2 SQIVND (reference sequence). V lost 10 bases and J lost 4, with 19 bases in between. CDR3 DNA sequence: TGTGCCACCTCAGTGATAGCGGCAGGAGAGACCCAGTACTTC. It codes for CATSVIAAGETQYF.

The rearrangement uses TRBV9 and TRBJ1-6; TRBD1 matches 10 bases. The germline gives CDR1 SGDLS, CDR2 YYNGEE. This CDR3 comprises 14 residues. J was trimmed by 9 bases and V by 3 bases; bases with no gene match: 3. CDR3 in amino acids: CASSEGQGTSPLHF. CDR3 DNA: TGTGCCAGCAGCGAGGGACAGGGGACTTCACCCCTCCACTTT.

The V call is TRBV2, the J call TRBJ1-6; D is undetermined. Germline CDR1 reads SNHLY; CDR2 reads FYNNEI. V was cut by 7 bases and J by 4 bases, with 14 bases left in between. The CDR3 is 15 residues long. CDR3 sequence (DNA): TGTGCCAGCACCCAAGTGACGGGTTATAATTCACCCCTCCACTTT. Its translation is CASTQVTGYNSPLHF. The full variable domain, its missing parts supplied by reference TRBV2 and TRBJ1-6, is EPEVTQTPSHQVTQMGQEVILRCVPISNHLYFYWYRQILGQKVEFLVSFYNNEISEKSEIFDDQFSVERPDGSNFTLKIRSTKLEDSAMYFCASTQVTGYNSPLHFGNGTRLTVT.

V and J are TRBV2 and TRBJ2-1; 14 bases are shared with TRBD2. V lost 6 bases and J lost 7; bases outside the gene matches: 8. Per germline, CDR1 SNHLY and CDR2 FYNNEI. This CDR3 spans 16 amino acids. CDR3 bases: TGTGCCAGCAGCTCCGAGAGGACTAGCGGGGGGAATGAGCAGTTCTTC. Translation gives CASSSERTSGGNEQFF.

V and J are TRBV24-1 and TRBJ1-2, with 9 positions matching TRBD1. Germline V lookup: CDR1 KGHDR, CDR2 SFDVKD. V dropped 2 bases and J dropped 0; count of bases not matched to a gene: 9. The CDR3 sequence is 18 residues long. CDR3 coding DNA: TGTGCCACCAGTGATTCACTAGTAGGACAGGGGACTAACTATGGCTACACCTTC. Its protein product is CATSDSLVGQGTNYGYTF.

The chain joins TRBV9 to TRBJ2-1; perhaps TRBD2 as D (6 bases). Trimming cost V 2 bases and J 3 bases, with 15 bases left between them. In germline, CDR1 is SGDLS, CDR2 YYNGEE. The CDR3 is 16 amino acids. CDR3 in amino acids: CASSVGGLRNYNEQFF. CDR3 DNA sequence: TGTGCCAGCAGCGTGGGGGGACTCCGAAACTACAATGAGCAGTTCTTC.